This T cell receptor beta chain derives from a study of blood T cell repertoires in COVID-19 (TCRdb year 2020). As for the study more broadly: Samples covering the acute and convalescent phases of COVID-19 were provided by collaborators in the United States, Italy and Spain. The prospective study material was composed of cDNA or gDNA derived from T cells, B-cell-depleted T cells, or PBMCs. Deeply sampled blood TCRbeta repertoires from subjects exposed to, actively infected with, or recovered from COVID-19 were included in the dataset. The repertoires were released in a freely available public database intended as a resource for research on the immune response to SARS-CoV-2. Samples came from the ongoing ImmuneRACE study (first 160 participants) plus 1,254 subjects from 6 global collaborators. Nearly every sample came with metadata listing a de-identified subject ID, COVID-19 status, age in years and sex. Where HLA class I and class II types were available, the types were taken from metadata supplied by the sample provider, not from assay-based typing. Results the study describes overall, beyond this receptor: The quantity of clinical and demographic metadata differed by source and by participant and was supplied without curation.

The immunoSEQ Assay, a bias-controlled multiplex PCR, was used to amplify TCRbeta CDR3 regions from genomic DNA. From the authors' description of their analysis: Nucleated cell counts per sample were estimated from amplification of reference gene primers within the assay. To quantify the absolute abundance of each unique TCRbeta CDR3 rearrangement, sequence reads were collapsed and filtered. Productive Simpson clonality was computed per sample as the square root of Simpson's diversity index over productive rearrangements. The source is immuneACCESS, and TCRdb retained only in-frame sequences with V and J called. Part of the clones is not carried over; for the studies checked, unresolved V genes explain less than half of this, and the remainder is unexplained. The DNA gave D and trimming, while V, J and clone size come from that table. The sample yields under 150,000 clones; about three quarters were counted once. Approximately 5% of the sample is held by the ten biggest clonotypes.

To note about this clone: What this receptor recognizes is not known. Per-base quality was not reported, and no clone a single base away is much larger than it.

Each collaborating institution followed its own protocols to collect whole blood in K2EDTA tubes. For TCRbeta analysis, collaborators shipped samples in one of three forms: frozen whole blood, isolated PBMCs, or DNA extracted from either of those sample types. Per the germline V gene, MDHEN is the CDR1 and SYDVKM is the CDR2. From the cysteine up to the phenylalanine, the CDR3 has a length of 15 residues. Only the CDR3 part of the read is kept: 45 bases, read in frame from the first base. Compared with germline, V lacks 6 bases and J lacks 6 bases; bases without a gene match: 9. This TCR was recovered from a woman of 80 years or more with active or convalescent COVID-19. The chain employs TRBV28 and TRBJ1-5, with 9 bases in between that match TRBD1. Sequenced material: peripheral blood. The DNA is TGTGCCAGCAGCTGGGGACAGGGTTATAGTCAGCCCCAGCATTTT. This yields the protein CASSWGQGYSQPQHF.